This T cell receptor beta chain originates from a study of T cell responses to AZD1222 COVID-19 vaccine. Trimming took off 4 bases at V and 7 bases at J, with 12 bases between the two ends. Germline V CDR1 and CDR2: KGHDR, SFDVKD. The CDR3 loop spans 13 amino acids. Study results and limitations: Spike-specific TCR breadth and depth rose after two AZD1222 doses. Reportedly, nearly half the spike-specific TCRs target unmutated variant regions.

Using immunoSEQ multiplex PCR, the repertoire was profiled, and TCRdb retains in-frame clones only, with some absent. The profile shows approximately 110,000 clones, 87% of them singletons. Turning to this clone: Its specificity is not known.

The chain couples TRBV24-1 to TRBJ2-5, with D unclear. The sequencing here drew on peripheral blood, taken 28 days after the second AZD1222 dose. This clonotype was obtained from an adult who received the AZD1222 COVID-19 vaccine. CDR3 in amino acids: CATSDPPLGTQYF. The CDR3 DNA is TGTGCCACCAGTGACCCCCCCCTAGGGACCCAGTACTTC.